This TCR beta chain was sequenced for a study of early T cells in non-severe SARS-CoV-2 infection. Study-wide context: Sequencing of unsorted whole blood was done on bulk RNA, leaving chains unpaired.

This CDR3 is built from 14 residues. With 6 bases clipped from V and 6 bases from J, the junction kept 9 bases outside the gene matches. CDR1 and CDR2 from the germline V gene are MDHEN and SYDVKM. Using its own MiXCR run on the 5' RACE reads, TCRdb lists one record per CDR3 protein. The sample holds 90,000 to 120,000 distinct CDR3 sequences; 11% are singletons and the top ten take roughly 7.1%. The chain links TRBV28 to TRBJ2-7, with 9 positions matching TRBD1. This TCR derives from an adult who was a healthcare worker with PCR-confirmed SARS-CoV-2 infection or an uninfected control (not recorded which). Source material: whole blood. The CDR3 reads CASRGGGQGLEQYF. CDR3 DNA: TGTGCCAGCAGAGGGGGGGGACAGGGTCTCGAGCAGTACTTC.